These 3 T cell receptor beta chains were sequenced from one sample in a study of OX40 agonist ivuxolimab in advanced cancers. Sequenced by immunoSEQ multiplex PCR; TCRdb stores in-frame clones only, minus some. The sample consists of 100,000 to 150,000 clones, 92% of them appearing once. Sequenced material: CD4+ or CD8+ T cells sorted from blood, taken in a trial of the OX40 agonist ivuxolimab. Receptors originate from an adult with an advanced solid tumor such as melanoma, head and neck, liver or kidney cancer.

The genes are TRBV5-4 and TRBJ2-2; 9 bases map to TRBD2. CDR1 and CDR2 from the germline V gene are SGHNT and YYREEE (reference sequence). This CDR3 comprises 16 residues. The trim removed 2 bases at V and 4 bases at J, leaving 6 bases unmatched. The CDR3 bases are TGTGCCAGCAGCTTCCCCGGAGCGGGAGGCACCGGGGAGCTGTTTTTT. It yields the protein CASSFPGAGGTGELFF.

The chain is built from TRBV7-3 and TRBJ2-1, with D perhaps TRBD1 (6 bases). The germline V gene has CDR1 SGHTA and CDR2 FQGTGA. V lost 5 bases and J lost 9, with 11 bases in between. The CDR3 sequence is 12 residues long. CDR3 in DNA: TGTGCCAGCAGCCCGGACAGCAGTGAGCAGTTCTTC. Its protein product is CASSPDSSEQFF.

This chain joins TRBV6-6 and TRBJ1-2, with D maybe TRBD1 (6 bases). CDR3 length: 12 residues. CDR1 is MNHNY, CDR2 SVGAGI, per germline (reference sequence). V lost 5 bases, J lost 4 bases, and 8 bases lay in between. CDR3 sequence: CASSRDTYGYTF. Here the CDR3 DNA reads TGTGCCAGCAGTCGGGACACCTATGGCTACACCTTC.